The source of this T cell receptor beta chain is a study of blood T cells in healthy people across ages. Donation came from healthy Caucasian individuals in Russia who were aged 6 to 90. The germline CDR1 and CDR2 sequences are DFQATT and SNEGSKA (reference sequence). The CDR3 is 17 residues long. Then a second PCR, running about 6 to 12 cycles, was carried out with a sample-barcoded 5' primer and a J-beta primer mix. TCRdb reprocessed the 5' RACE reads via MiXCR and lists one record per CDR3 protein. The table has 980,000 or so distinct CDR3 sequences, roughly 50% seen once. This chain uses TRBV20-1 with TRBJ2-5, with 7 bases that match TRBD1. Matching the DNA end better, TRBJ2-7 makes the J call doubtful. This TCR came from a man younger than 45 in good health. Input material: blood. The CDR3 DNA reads TGCAGTGCTAGAGATTTTCGGACAGGACCGCGCCTCGACGAGCAGTACTTC. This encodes CSARDFRTGPRLDEQYF.